The subject of this entry is one T cell receptor beta chain. These data are taken from a study of long-term antiretroviral therapy in people with HIV. CDR1 and CDR2 (germline): LGHNA, YNFKEQ. The CDR3 consists of 15 residues. The V gene lost 1 base and the J gene lost 1 base, with 8 bases spanning the gap. An immunoSEQ assay, version v3.0, was performed at survey level. The method was immunoSEQ multiplex PCR; TCRdb's version includes in-frame clones alone and lacks a portion of them. Of around 26,000 clones listed, 75% to 90% are singletons. The chain employs TRBV4-2 and TRBJ2-1; tentatively, D is TRBD1 (5 bases). The sample consisted of unsorted PBMCs, taken 2.9 years after starting antiretroviral therapy. The receptor was isolated from a man aged 50-59 years with HIV. The CDR3 region has the DNA TGTGCCAGCAGCCAAGTAGGGGATTCCTACAATGAGCAGTTCTTC. Encoded protein: CASSQVGDSYNEQFF.